The next 23 T cell receptor beta chains were all read from a single sample in a study of T cells in Graves' hyperthyroidism and ophthalmopathy. RNA transcripts yielded amplified TCR beta CDR3 regions. HTBI primers were the set used in a first-round RT-PCR of the TCR CDR3. TCRdb analysed the multiplex PCR reads with MiXCR anew, one entry per CDR3 protein. Among roughly 700,000 distinct CDR3 sequences listed, 14% were seen once. What was sequenced was blood. All receptors come from a woman between 18 and 29 years old with Graves' hyperthyroidism.

There are many counts of this clonotype. V and J are TRBV27 and TRBJ1-5; a possible D gene is TRBD1 (6 bases). The CDR3 totals 18 residues. V was shortened by 2 bases and J by 2 bases, with 19 bases between the two germline ends. Germline V gene data show CDR1 as MNHEY and CDR2 as SMNVEV (reference sequence). CDR3 protein: CASSLRRIGGFGNQPQHF. CDR3 coding DNA: TGTGCCAGCAGTTTACGGCGGATCGGGGGCTTTGGCAATCAGCCCCAGCATTTT.

The chain links TRBV6-2 or TRBV6-3 to TRBJ1-2, with no clear D. The CDR3 is made up of 12 amino acids. V lost 4 bases to trimming and J lost 3 bases, with 6 bases between them. CDR1 and CDR2 (germline): MNHEY, SVGEGT. Written as DNA, the CDR3 is TGTGCCAGCAGTTGGAAGGACTATGGCTACACCTTC. This codes for CASSWKDYGYTF.

The sample holds a few counts of this clonotype. The chain couples TRBV5-1 to TRBJ2-3; TRBD1 or TRBD2 may be the D gene (5 bases each). Trimming shortened V by 4 bases and J by 0 bases, and 24 bases separated the two germline ends. The CDR3 covers 19 residues. Per germline, CDR1 SGHRS and CDR2 YFSETQ. The DNA for the CDR3 is TGCGCCAGCAGCGACCGGGACCTTAGAACCTATGCTAGCACAGATACGCAGTATTTT. It is translated as CASSDRDLRTYASTDTQYF. The variable domain in full, with the rest retrieved from reference TRBV5-1 and TRBJ2-3, is KAGVTQTPRYLIKTRGQQVTLSCSPISGHRSVSWYQQTPGQGLQFLFEYFSETQRNKGNFPGRFSGRQFSNSRSEMNVSTLELGDSALYLCASSDRDLRTYASTDTQYFGPGTRLTVL.

V and J are TRBV7-2 and TRBJ2-2, with 8 bases matching TRBD2. The CDR3 runs to 19 residues. CDR1 SGHTA and CDR2 FQGNSA come from the germline V gene. Trimming at V came to 6 bases and at J to 3 bases, leaving 18 bases not matched to a gene. The CDR3 DNA follows: TGTGCCAGCAGGCCTCGACTAGCGCGACCTCTAAGGGACACCGGGGAGCTGTTTTTT. Protein product: CASRPRLARPLRDTGELFF.

This clonotype was seen at least ten times. CDR3 sequence reads: CASTDPNTEAFF. CDR3 DNA: TGCGCCAGCACCGATCCGAACACTGAAGCTTTCTTT. The chain is built from TRBV10-2 and TRBJ1-1; D is unclear. CDR1 and CDR2 (germline): WSHSY, SAAADI. This CDR3 region has 12 residues. Trimming cost V 7 bases and J 1 base, with 7 bases left between them.

This clonotype was detected ten times or more. The chain combines TRBV6-2 or TRBV6-3 with TRBJ2-7, with TRBD2 matching 12 bases. The trim removed 5 bases at V and 0 bases at J, leaving 5 bases unmatched. CDR1 is MNHEY and CDR2 is SVGEGT in the germline V gene. This CDR3 region has 16 residues. Written as DNA, the CDR3 is TGTGCCAGCAGTCGGGGACTAGCGGGTTTCTCCTACGAGCAGTACTTC. Amino acid sequence: CASSRGLAGFSYEQYF.

This clonotype came up many times. Written as DNA, the CDR3 is TGTGCCAGCAGCCGATTACAGGGGGCGGTCAATCAGCCCCAGCATTTT. It translates to CASSRLQGAVNQPQHF. The chain links TRBV6-5 to TRBJ1-5, with 9 bases identical to TRBD1. With 6 bases clipped from V and 3 bases from J, the junction kept 9 bases outside the gene matches. Per the germline V gene, CDR1 is MNHEY and CDR2 is SVGAGI. The CDR3 runs 16 residues.

This chain uses TRBV9 with TRBJ1-1, with unresolved D. V lost 0 bases to trimming and J lost 0 bases, with 9 bases between them. CDR1 SGDLS and CDR2 YYNGEE come from the germline V gene. This CDR3 spans 15 amino acids. CDR3 sequence (DNA): TGTGCCAGCAGCGTAGCGGTAGAAGTGAACACTGAAGCTTTCTTT. This encodes CASSVAVEVNTEAFF.

This rearrangement joins TRBV20-1 to TRBJ2-7; perhaps D is TRBD1 or TRBD2 (7 bases each). The CDR3 loop spans 16 amino acids. Germline CDR1 is DFQATT and CDR2 is SNEGSKA (reference sequence). V was clipped by 6 bases and J by 7 bases, with 28 bases between them. The CDR3 loop is CSASTPGGGTSREQYF. Here the CDR3 DNA reads TGCAGTGCCAGCACCCCAGGGGGAGGGACCTCTAGGGAGCAGTACTTC.

With regard to this clonotype: A read error may explain this, as a much larger clone is one base away. The chain employs TRBV30 and TRBJ1-1; 8 nucleotides line up with TRBD1. The CDR3 is 16 amino acids. Germline V gene data show CDR1 as GTSNPN and CDR2 as SVGIG (reference sequence). The trim removed 5 bases at V and 4 bases at J, leaving 15 bases unmatched. In DNA, the CDR3 is TGTGCCTGGGGATCAGGGGGCGACCCGATGATCACTGAAGCTTTCTTT. It specifies CAWGSGGDPMITEAFF. Complete variable domain (other parts from reference TRBV30 and TRBJ1-1): SQTIHQWPATLVQPVGSPLSLECTVEGTSNPNLYWYRQAAGRGLQLLFYSVGIGQISSEVPQNLSASRPQDRQFILSSKKLLLSDSGFYLCAWGSGGDPMITEAFFGQGTRLTVV.

This clonotype was detected only a few times. V is TRBV27 and J is TRBJ2-7; 12 bases map to TRBD2. Trimming took 5 bases from V and 0 from J; bases not matched to a gene: 11. Germline V lookup: CDR1 MNHEY, CDR2 SMNVEV (reference sequence). CDR3 length: 18 residues. CDR3 in amino acids: CASSLRYGLAGTSYEQYF. In DNA, the CDR3 is TGTGCCAGCAGTCTCAGATACGGACTAGCGGGGACCTCCTACGAGCAGTACTTC.

This clonotype was counted a few times. The chain couples TRBV5-1 to TRBJ1-4; 7 bases match TRBD1. Per germline, CDR1 SGHRS and CDR2 YFSETQ. The CDR3 loop spans 14 amino acids. With 2 bases clipped from V and 7 bases from J, the junction kept 5 bases outside the gene matches. The CDR3 protein is CASSLGQDPEKLFF. DNA for the CDR3: TGCGCCAGCAGCTTAGGACAGGATCCTGAAAAACTGTTTTTT.

The sample holds a few counts of this clonotype. The rearrangement links TRBV20-1 to TRBJ2-5; D gene unclear. The CDR3 runs 9 residues. The V and J ends lost 6 bases and 5 bases respectively, with 4 bases between them. Looked up from germline, CDR1 is DFQATT and CDR2 is SNEGSKA (reference sequence). The CDR3 here is CSAPETQYF. The CDR3 DNA sequence: TGCAGTGCCCCGGAGACCCAGTACTTC.

This clonotype was seen many times. The V and J genes are TRBV29-1 and TRBJ1-1; D perhaps matches TRBD1 (5 bases). The CDR3 has 15 residues. Trimming cost V 1 base and J 3 bases, with 15 bases left between them. Germline-derived CDR1 and CDR2 are SQVTM and ANQGSEA. In DNA form, the CDR3 reads TGCAGCGTTGAAGTTCGGGGACGTGATCACACTGAAGCTTTCTTT. This gives the protein CSVEVRGRDHTEAFF.

The chain is built from TRBV6-1 and TRBJ2-5; 7 bases match TRBD2. The V segment lost 4 bases and the J segment 5 bases; nucleotides outside the gene matches: 7. The CDR3 runs 14 residues. The germline V gene has CDR1 MNHNS and CDR2 SASEGT. The CDR3 bases are TGTGCCAGCAGTGGGGGGACTATAACGGAGACCCAGTACTTC. Translation: CASSGGTITETQYF.

The V call is TRBV14, the J call TRBJ2-3; 7 bases agree with TRBD2. Germline V gene sequence: CDR1 SGHDN, CDR2 FVKESK. The CDR3 runs 17 residues. The J segment lost 5 bases and the V segment lost 4 bases, leaving 15 bases of the junction unmatched. The DNA of the CDR3 is TGTGCCAGCAGCCCCCTCCTTTATACGGGAGGTGGAGATACGCAGTATTTT. It specifies CASSPLLYTGGGDTQYF.

Many counts were recorded for this clonotype. The chain links TRBV2 to TRBJ2-7; 10 nucleotides align to TRBD2. Trimming took 6 bases from V and 2 from J; bases not matched to a gene: 10. Germline loops: CDR1 SNHLY, CDR2 FYNNEI. The CDR3 has 16 residues. DNA of the CDR3: TGTGCCAGCAGGGGGGGATTTAGCGGGAGGACCTACGAGCAGTACTTC. It codes for CASRGGFSGRTYEQYF.

V gene TRBV13 combines with J gene TRBJ2-2, with a possible D match to TRBD1 (6 bases). This CDR3 has 15 residues. CDR1 and CDR2 from the germline V gene are PRHDT and FYEKMQ (reference sequence). Trimming removed 3 bases from V and 6 bases from J, with 14 bases in between. In DNA form, the CDR3 reads TGTGCCAGCAGCTTCTGGGACACCTTGCCCGGGGAGCTGTTTTTT. This codes for CASSFWDTLPGELFF.

There are many counts of this clonotype. This rearrangement joins TRBV6-1 to TRBJ2-3; 11 bases agree with TRBD2. CDR1 and CDR2 from the germline V gene are MNHNS and SASEGT. This CDR3 region has 18 residues. V lost 6 bases to trimming and J lost 4 bases; unmatched junction nucleotides: 15. The DNA for the CDR3 is TGTGCCAGCAGAAAGGGACTAGCGGACCCGAGGAGGGCAGATACGCAGTATTTT. Amino acid sequence: CASRKGLADPRRADTQYF.

The chain uses TRBV18 and TRBJ2-2; unclear D gene. The V end was cut by 1 base, the J end by 6 bases, with 6 bases between. The CDR3 runs 13 residues. Germline lookup yields CDR1 KGHSH and CDR2 LQKENI. CDR3 DNA sequence: TGTGCCAGCTCACCACTTAAGGCCGGGGAGCTGTTTTTT. Encoded protein: CASSPLKAGELFF.

The chain carries TRBV19 and TRBJ1-5; 10 bases are a match to TRBD1. CDR1 is LNHDA and CDR2 is SQIVND in the germline V gene (reference sequence). This CDR3 is 15 amino acids long. Germline trimming cut 8 bases from V and 4 bases from J; bases unmatched to any gene: 8. Here the CDR3 reads CASRYDRGQNQPQHF. CDR3 bases: TGTGCCAGTCGTTACGACAGGGGGCAGAATCAGCCCCAGCATTTT.

This clonotype has at least ten counts. The rearrangement uses TRBV18 and TRBJ2-1; 14 nucleotides line up with TRBD2. V shed 3 bases and J 10 bases; nucleotides not matched to a gene: 5. The germline V gene has CDR1 KGHSH and CDR2 LQKENI. The CDR3 sequence is 15 residues long. CDR3 DNA sequence: TGTGCCAGCTCACCCCCGGGACTAGCGGGAGACGAGCAGTTCTTC. It translates to CASSPPGLAGDEQFF.

In this sample, this clonotype turned up many times. The V gene is TRBV11-2, the J gene TRBJ2-7, with D unclear. This CDR3 spans 14 amino acids. V dropped 3 bases and J dropped 2 bases, with 11 bases sitting between them. Germline V CDR1 and CDR2: SGHAT, FQNNGV. CDR3 protein: CASSFAPSPYEQYF. CDR3 bases: TGTGCCAGCAGCTTTGCTCCTTCCCCCTACGAGCAGTACTTC.